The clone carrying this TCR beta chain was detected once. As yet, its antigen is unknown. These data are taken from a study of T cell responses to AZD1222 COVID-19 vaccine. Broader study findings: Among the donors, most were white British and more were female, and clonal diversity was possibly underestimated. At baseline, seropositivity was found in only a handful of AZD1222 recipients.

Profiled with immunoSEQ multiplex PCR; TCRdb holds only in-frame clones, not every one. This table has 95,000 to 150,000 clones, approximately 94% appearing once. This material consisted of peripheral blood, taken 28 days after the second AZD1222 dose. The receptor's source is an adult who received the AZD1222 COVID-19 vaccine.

The CDR3 region is CASSPSLRLRATAKNIQYF. In DNA, the CDR3 is TGTGCCAGCAGCCCCTCCCTGAGGTTGAGGGCTACAGCCAAAAACATTCAGTACTTC. The chain recombines TRBV7-8 with TRBJ2-4; possible D gene TRBD2, 5 bases. Germline lookup yields CDR1 SGHVS and CDR2 FQNEAQ. The CDR3 runs 19 residues. Trimming removed 5 bases at V and 0 bases at J, with 23 bases between.